These 9 T cell receptor beta chains were sequenced from one sample in a study of blood T cells in healthy people across ages. Combining a sample-barcoded 5' primer with a J-beta primer mix, a second PCR ran for roughly 7 to 11 cycles. Each CDR3 protein gets one entry after TCRdb re-called the 5' RACE reads with MiXCR. The sample records about 1.6 million distinct CDR3 sequences, 30% to 40% being singletons. The sample comprised blood. The origin of the receptors is a woman aged 25 to 39 in good health.

This clonotype was observed once. One junction end does not reproduce the germline sequence, and a read error may be involved. The CDR3 sequence is CASSIDRNQNIRYF. CDR3 nucleotide sequence: TGTGCCAGCAGTATCGACAGAAATCAAAACATTCGGTACTTC. The chain employs TRBV12-3 or TRBV12-4 and TRBJ2-4; tentative D call: TRBD1 (5 bases). CDR3 length: 14 amino acids.

This clonotype was seen repeatedly, ten times or more. The V call is TRBV6-2 or TRBV6-3, the J call TRBJ2-3; D ambiguous. TRBJ2-5 explains the end of the DNA better; the J call may be wrong. The CDR3 is made up of 11 amino acids. The V gene's germline CDR1 is MNHEY and CDR2 SVGEGT. The CDR3 protein is CASSSPGTQYF. Here the CDR3 DNA reads TGTGCCAGCAGTTCCCCCGGGACCCAGTACTTC.

Worth noting for this clonotype: One junction end does not reproduce the germline sequence, and a read error may be involved. The CDR3 loop reads CARRGTGFFFGYTF. The CDR3 DNA is TGCGCCCGCAGAGGGACAGGGTTCTTCTTTGGCTACACCTTC. This chain connects TRBV5-1 to TRBJ1-2; 9 bases are a match to TRBD1. This CDR3 has 14 amino acids. Germline V gene lookup returns CDR1 SGHRS and CDR2 YFSETQ.

The sample holds many counts of this clonotype. The rearrangement links TRBV9 to TRBJ2-5; D call uncertain. In germline, CDR1 is SGDLS, CDR2 YYNGEE. V shed 0 bases and J shed 4 bases, with 7 bases lying between them. This CDR3 has 13 residues. CDR3: CASSVGRGETQYF. CDR3 DNA sequence: TGTGCCAGCAGCGTAGGTCGCGGAGAGACCCAGTACTTC.

Of note for this clonotype: Compared with germline, one end of the junction differs, possibly owing to a read error. The chain couples TRBV4-2 to TRBJ2-1; 10 positions agree with TRBD1. The CDR3 is 15 residues long. CDR1 is LGHNA and CDR2 is YNFKEQ in the germline V gene. The CDR3: CASRQGQGWLNGQFF. The CDR3 bases are TGTGCCAGCAGACAGGGACAGGGGTGGCTCAATGGGCAGTTCTTC.

This clonotype was seen repeatedly, ten times or more. The rearrangement links TRBV7-9 to TRBJ2-1; D unclear. This CDR3 is 15 amino acids long. V gave up 2 bases and J gave up 3 bases, with 11 bases separating them. Germline V lookup: CDR1 SEHNR, CDR2 FQNEAQ (reference sequence). CDR3 amino acids: CASSLPLGLYNEQFF. The CDR3 DNA reads TGTGCCAGCAGCTTACCGCTAGGCCTCTACAATGAGCAGTTCTTC.

A single count supports this clonotype. V usage is TRBV4-1 and J usage is TRBJ2-1; D unresolved. Germline values: CDR1 MGHRA, CDR2 YSYEKL. V lost 1 base to trimming and J lost 6 bases, with 16 bases between them. The CDR3 has 16 residues. The CDR3 sequence: CASSQAPDPFRNEQFF. The CDR3 DNA reads as TGCGCCAGCAGCCAAGCGCCGGATCCGTTTCGCAATGAGCAGTTCTTC.

This clonotype was seen more than once but under ten times. The rearrangement uses TRBV7-9 and TRBJ2-3; perhaps TRBD2 as D (6 bases). Deletions cut 5 bases from V and 6 bases from J, with 24 bases between. Germline assignment: CDR1 SEHNR and CDR2 FQNEAQ (reference sequence). CDR3 length equals 17 residues. The CDR3 DNA is TGTGCCAGCAGCGGTGTCACCAGCGGGTCAAAGACGGATACGCAGTATTTT. Translation: CASSGVTSGSKTDTQYF.

This clonotype was observed a handful of times. The rearrangement uses TRBV9 and TRBJ1-2, with D tentatively TRBD1 (6 bases). The CDR3 is 15 amino acids. CDR1 SGDLS and CDR2 YYNGEE come from the germline V gene. V was clipped by 3 bases and J by 4 bases, with 16 bases between them. CDR3 sequence reads: CASSGTALGAYGYTF. The CDR3 DNA sequence: TGTGCCAGCAGCGGGACAGCCCTAGGTGCCTATGGCTACACCTTC.